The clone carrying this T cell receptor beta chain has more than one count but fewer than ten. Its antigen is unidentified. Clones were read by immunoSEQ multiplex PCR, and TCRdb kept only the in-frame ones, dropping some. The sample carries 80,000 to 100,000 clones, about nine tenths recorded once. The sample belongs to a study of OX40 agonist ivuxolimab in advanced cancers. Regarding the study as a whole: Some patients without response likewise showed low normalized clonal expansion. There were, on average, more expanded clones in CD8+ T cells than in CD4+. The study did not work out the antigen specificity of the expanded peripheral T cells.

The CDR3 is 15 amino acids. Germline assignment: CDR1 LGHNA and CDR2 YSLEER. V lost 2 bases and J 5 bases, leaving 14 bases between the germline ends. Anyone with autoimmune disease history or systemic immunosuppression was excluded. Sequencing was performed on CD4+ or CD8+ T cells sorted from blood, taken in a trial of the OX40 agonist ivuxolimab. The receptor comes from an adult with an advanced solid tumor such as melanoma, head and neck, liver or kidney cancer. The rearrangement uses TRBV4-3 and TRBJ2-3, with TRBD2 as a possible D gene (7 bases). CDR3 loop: CASSQRGAGEDTQYF. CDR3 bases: TGCGCCAGCAGCCAACGGGGGGCCGGGGAAGATACGCAGTATTTT.